This entry is about one T cell receptor beta chain. Its matching antigen is unknown. The junction shows a germline mismatch at one end, possibly a read error. The data are from a study of CD8+CD57+ T cells in acquired aplastic anemia. Study-wide background: Quantities of DNA derived from sorted CD4+ and CD8+ cells averaged 3.2 ug. General observations from the study: CD8+ Simpson's diversity showed no significant patient-control difference. The number of CD8+ CDR3 sequences shared by patients and controls was approximately 31.

The CDR3 totals 12 residues. The germline gives CDR1 SQVTM, CDR2 ANQGSEA. CD8+CD57+ cell expansion had been shown by flow cytometry in patients chosen for sequencing. Genomic DNA, serving as template, underwent TCR beta VDJ and CDR3 profiling. Via MiXCR, TCRdb re-called the reads, giving one row per CDR3 protein. The sample shows hundreds of thousands of distinct CDR3 sequences, over 25% of them seen only once. V gene TRBV29-1 combines with J gene TRBJ2-1, with 7 bases fitting TRBD2. Sequenced material: sorted CD4+, CD8+, or CD8+CD57+ T cells (not recorded which) from PBMCs. The sequence came from a human donor with aplastic anemia. CDR3: CSVGGSRNEQSF. Written as DNA, the CDR3 is TGCAGCGTTGGCGGGAGCAGGAATGAGCAGTCCTTC.